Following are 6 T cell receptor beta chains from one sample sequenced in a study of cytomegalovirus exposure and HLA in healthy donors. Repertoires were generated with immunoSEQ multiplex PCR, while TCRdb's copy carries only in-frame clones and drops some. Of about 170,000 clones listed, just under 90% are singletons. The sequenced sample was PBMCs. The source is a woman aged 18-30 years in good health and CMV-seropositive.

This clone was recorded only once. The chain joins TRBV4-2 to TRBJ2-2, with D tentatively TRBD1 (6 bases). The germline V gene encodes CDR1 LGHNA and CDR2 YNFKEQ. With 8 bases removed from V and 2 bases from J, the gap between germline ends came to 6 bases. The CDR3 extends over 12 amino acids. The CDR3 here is CASGTNTGELFF. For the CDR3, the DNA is TGTGCCAGCGGGACAAACACCGGGGAGCTGTTTTTT.

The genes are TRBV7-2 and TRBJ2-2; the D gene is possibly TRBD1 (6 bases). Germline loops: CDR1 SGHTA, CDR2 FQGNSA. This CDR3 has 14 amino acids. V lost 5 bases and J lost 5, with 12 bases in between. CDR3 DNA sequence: TGTGCCAGCAGCATATGGACAGCGACCGGGGAGCTGTTTTTT. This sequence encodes CASSIWTATGELFF. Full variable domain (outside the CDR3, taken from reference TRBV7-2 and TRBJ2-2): GAGVSQSPSNKVTEKGKDVELRCDPISGHTALYWYRQSLGQGLEFLIYFQGNSAPDKSGLPSDRFSAERTGGSVSTLTIQRTQQEDSAVYLCASSIWTATGELFFGEGSRLTVL.

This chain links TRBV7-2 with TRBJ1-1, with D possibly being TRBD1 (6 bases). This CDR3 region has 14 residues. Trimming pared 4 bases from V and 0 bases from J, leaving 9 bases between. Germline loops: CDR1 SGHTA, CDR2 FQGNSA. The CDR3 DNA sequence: TGTGCCAGCAGCTCGGACAGAATGAACACTGAAGCTTTCTTT. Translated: CASSSDRMNTEAFF.

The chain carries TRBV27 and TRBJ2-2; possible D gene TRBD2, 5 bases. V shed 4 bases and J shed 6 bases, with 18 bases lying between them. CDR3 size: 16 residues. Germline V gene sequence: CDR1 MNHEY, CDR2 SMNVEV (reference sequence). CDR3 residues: CASSSLAGGYSGELFF. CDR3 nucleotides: TGTGCCAGCAGTTCTTTAGCCGGAGGATATTCCGGGGAGCTGTTTTTT.

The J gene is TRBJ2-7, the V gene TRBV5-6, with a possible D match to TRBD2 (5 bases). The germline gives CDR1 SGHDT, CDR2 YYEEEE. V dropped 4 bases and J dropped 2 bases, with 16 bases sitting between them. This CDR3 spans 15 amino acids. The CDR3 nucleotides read TGTGCCAGCAGCCCGCCCTTTGACGGGGCCTACGAGCAGTACTTC. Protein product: CASSPPFDGAYEQYF.

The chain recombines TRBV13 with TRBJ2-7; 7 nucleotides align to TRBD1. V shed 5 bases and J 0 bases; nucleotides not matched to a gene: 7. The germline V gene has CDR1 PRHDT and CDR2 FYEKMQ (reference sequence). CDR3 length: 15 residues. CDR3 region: CASSAMTGSSYEQYF. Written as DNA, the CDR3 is TGTGCCAGCAGCGCCATGACAGGGAGCTCCTACGAGCAGTACTTC.